The clone carrying this TCR beta chain was observed once. What it recognizes is unknown. The treatment is: oral pan-JAK inhibitor, 5-10 mg twice daily. Cell sorting was applied to PBMCs, and CD4+ and CD8+ T cells were collected. The CDR3 is 11 amino acids. Germline V gene lookup returns CDR1 SGHVS and CDR2 FQNEAQ. V dropped 5 bases and J dropped 5 bases, with 6 bases sitting between them. These data belong to a study of CD8+ T cells in alopecia areata. Study as a whole: Tofacitinib therapy took 6 to 18 months; 6 months off drug came after.

Extracted RNA was reverse transcribed, and the resulting cDNA served as sequencing template. Measured with immunoSEQ multiplex PCR; TCRdb has only the in-frame clones, and not every one. Among 200,000 to 250,000 clones listed, less than 65% were seen once. Overall study findings and caveats: Tofacitinib significantly lowered scalp clonality and expanded CD8+ clones among the top 100.

The chain uses TRBV7-8 and TRBJ2-5; D uncertain. This TCR was recovered from a human donor with alopecia areata. The source was CD4+ T cells sorted from blood, collected at week 4, from a patient treated with tofacitinib. The CDR3 protein is CASSPGETQYF. Here the CDR3 DNA reads TGTGCCAGCAGCCCGGGTGAGACCCAGTACTTC. Drawing the rest from reference TRBV7-8 and TRBJ2-5, the complete variable domain is GAGVSQSPRYKVAKRGQDVALRCDPISGHVSLFWYQQALGQGPEFLTYFQNEAQLDKSGLPSDRFFAERPEGSVSTLKIQRTQQEDSAVYLCASSPGETQYFGPGTRLLVL.